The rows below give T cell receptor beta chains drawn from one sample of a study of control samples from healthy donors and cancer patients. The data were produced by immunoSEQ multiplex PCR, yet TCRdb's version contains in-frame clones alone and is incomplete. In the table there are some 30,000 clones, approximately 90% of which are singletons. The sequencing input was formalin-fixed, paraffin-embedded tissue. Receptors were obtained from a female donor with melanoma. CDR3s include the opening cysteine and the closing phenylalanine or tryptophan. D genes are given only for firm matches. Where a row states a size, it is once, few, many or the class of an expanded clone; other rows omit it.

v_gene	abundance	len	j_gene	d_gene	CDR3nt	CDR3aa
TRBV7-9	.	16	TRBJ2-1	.	TGTGCCAGCACCCAATTCTGGTTGGGCAGCTACAATGAGCAGTTCTTC	CASTQFWLGSYNEQFF
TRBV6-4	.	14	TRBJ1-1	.	TGTGCCAGCAGTGTTATACAGGGTTCCACTGAAGCTTTCTTT	CASSVIQGSTEAFF
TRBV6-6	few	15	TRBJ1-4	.	TGTGCCAGCAGACCGGCAGTTTTAGAGGATGAAAAACTGTTTTTT	CASRPAVLEDEKLFF
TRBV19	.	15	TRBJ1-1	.	TGTGCCAGTAGACCCCCAGGGCGACTGAACACTGAAGCTTTCTTT	CASRPPGRLNTEAFF
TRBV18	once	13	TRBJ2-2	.	TGTGCCAGCTCCCACCAAAACACCGGGGAGCTGTTTTTT	CASSHQNTGELFF
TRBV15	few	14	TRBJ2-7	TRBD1	TGTGCCACCAGCAGGACCACAGGGGGCTACGAGCAGTACTTC	CATSRTTGGYEQYF
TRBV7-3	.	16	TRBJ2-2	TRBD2	TGTGCCAGCAGCTTGAGTGGGACTAGCCTCACCGGGGAGCTGTTTTTT	CASSLSGTSLTGELFF
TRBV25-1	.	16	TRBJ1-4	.	TGTGCCAGCAGTGATCCTCAGGGGAAAACTAATGAAAAACTGTTTTTT	CASSDPQGKTNEKLFF
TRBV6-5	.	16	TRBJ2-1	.	TGTGCCAGCAGTTACTCGATAGCTGAGGTCATGGATGAGCAGTTCTTC	CASSYSIAEVMDEQFF
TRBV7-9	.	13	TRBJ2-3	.	TGTGCCAGCAGCTTTGGGGGCACAGATACGCAGTATTTT	CASSFGGTDTQYF
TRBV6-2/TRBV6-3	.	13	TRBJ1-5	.	TGTGCCAGCAGCCAACAGGTATATCAGCCCCAGCATTTT	CASSQQVYQPQHF
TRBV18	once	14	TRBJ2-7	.	TGTGCCAGCTCACTAGAGAGTAGAGGGGACGAGCAGTACTTC	CASSLESRGDEQYF
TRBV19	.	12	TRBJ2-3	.	TGTGCCAGTAGTATAGAGTCAGATACGCAGTATTTT	CASSIESDTQYF
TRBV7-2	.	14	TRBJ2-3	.	TGTGCCAGCAGCTTCCTGGGGGCTACAGATACGCAGTATTTT	CASSFLGATDTQYF
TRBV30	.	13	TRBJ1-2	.	TGTGCCTGGAGTATTAGCGGGGTCTATGGCTACACCTTC	CAWSISGVYGYTF
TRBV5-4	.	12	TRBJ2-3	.	TGTGCCAGCAGCCCAAACACAGATACGCAGTATTTT	CASSPNTDTQYF